The 27 T cell receptor beta chains listed next were all sequenced from one sample in a study of shared clonotypes between healthy human individuals. Method: immunoSEQ multiplex PCR; TCRdb's copy keeps in-frame clones and lacks some. The profile shows some 350,000 clones, about 74% of them singletons. The sample taken for sequencing was memory CD4+ T cells sorted from blood. Subset described: CD45RA-negative fraction. The origin of the receptors is a man aged 25-45 years in good health.

This clone was counted a few times. This chain uses TRBV10-1 with TRBJ1-5; 8 bases line up with TRBD1. CDR1 and CDR2 (germline): WNHNN, SYGVQD (reference sequence). V lost 4 bases, J lost 9 bases, and 5 bases stayed unmatched. The CDR3 loop spans 13 amino acids. CDR3 sequence reads: CASSGSTGGPQHF. CDR3 nucleotide sequence: TGCGCCAGCAGTGGTTCTACAGGGGGGCCCCAGCATTTT.

This chain joins TRBV5-1 and TRBJ2-1; no definite D call. V shed 2 bases and J shed 0 bases, with 9 bases lying between them. Germline CDR1 and CDR2: SGHRS and YFSETQ. This CDR3 contains 15 residues. The CDR3 DNA sequence: TGCGCCAGCAGCTTCCCCCGCGGCTCCTACAATGAGCAGTTCTTC. This translates into CASSFPRGSYNEQFF.

This chain uses TRBV9 with TRBJ2-1; D unresolved. The CDR3 extends over 15 amino acids. CDR1 is SGDLS and CDR2 is YYNGEE in the germline V gene. Trimming left V 0 bases short and J 0 bases short, with 7 bases between. CDR3 bases: TGTGCCAGCAGCGTAGAGGATCGCTCCTACAATGAGCAGTTCTTC. This codes for CASSVEDRSYNEQFF.

The chain combines TRBV9 with TRBJ1-2; 7 bases match TRBD1. The CDR3 spans 14 residues. V dropped 6 bases and J dropped 5; count of bases not matched to a gene: 10. Germline V CDR1 and CDR2: SGDLS, YYNGEE. The chain's CDR3 is CASTTTGATYGYTF. The CDR3 DNA reads TGTGCCAGCACCACCACAGGGGCCACTTATGGCTACACCTTC.

The V gene is TRBV7-2, the J gene TRBJ2-2, with D maybe TRBD2 (6 bases). Germline CDR1 and CDR2: SGHTA and FQGNSA. Trimming stripped 7 bases from V and 2 bases from J, with 17 bases between. This CDR3 spans 16 amino acids. CDR3 DNA: TGTGCCAGCATCTACGGGGGTAGCGGTAACACCGGGGAGCTGTTTTTT. It is translated as CASIYGGSGNTGELFF.

The genes are TRBV5-1 and TRBJ2-2; TRBD2 might be the D (6 bases). V lost 2 bases and J lost 4, with 18 bases in between. From germline, CDR1 is SGHRS and CDR2 YFSETQ. The CDR3 extends over 17 amino acids. CDR3 sequence reads: CASSLIWGDSSTGELFF. The CDR3 DNA is TGCGCCAGCAGCTTAATATGGGGGGATTCGAGCACCGGGGAGCTGTTTTTT.

This rearrangement joins TRBV6-1 to TRBJ2-7; a possible D gene is TRBD2 (6 bases). The CDR3 loop spans 14 amino acids. V lost 4 bases and J lost 2, with 12 bases in between. Germline-derived CDR1 and CDR2 are MNHNS and SASEGT. The CDR3 sequence is CASSAIAATYEQYF. The CDR3 DNA reads TGTGCCAGCAGTGCAATAGCGGCCACCTACGAGCAGTACTTC.

The CDR3 protein is CASSPLGPYEQYF. In DNA form, the CDR3 reads TGTGCCAGCAGTCCGCTGGGTCCCTACGAGCAGTACTTC. The V gene is TRBV27, the J gene TRBJ2-7; D is unclear. CDR3 length equals 13 residues. Germline assignment: CDR1 MNHEY and CDR2 SMNVEV (reference sequence). V shed 5 bases and J shed 2 bases, with 10 bases lying between them.

The rearrangement uses TRBV29-1 and TRBJ2-2, with D unclear. V lost 4 bases to trimming and J lost 3 bases, with 9 bases between them. The CDR3 length is 13 residues. Germline V CDR1 and CDR2: SQVTM, ANQGSEA. In DNA, the CDR3 is TGCAGCGTTGGACAACAGTACACCGGGGAGCTGTTTTTT. It yields the protein CSVGQQYTGELFF.

This clone was seen a few times. CDR3 protein: CASSPPQTGAGTDTQYF. DNA of the CDR3: TGTGCCAGCTCACCACCTCAGACAGGCGCGGGAACAGATACGCAGTATTTT. The chain joins TRBV18 to TRBJ2-3; possibly TRBD1 or TRBD2 for D (6 bases each). Trimming stripped 0 bases from V and 3 bases from J, with 16 bases between. Per the germline V gene, CDR1 is KGHSH and CDR2 is LQKENI. The CDR3 has 17 residues.

In this sample, this clone turned up a few times. The chain uses TRBV5-5 and TRBJ2-3, with D uncertain. V shed 7 bases and J shed 6 bases, with 24 bases lying between them. The germline V gene has CDR1 SGHKS and CDR2 YYEKEE (reference sequence). The CDR3 has 16 residues. The CDR3 region is CASGQRLRLTADTQYF. For the CDR3, the DNA is TGTGCCAGCGGCCAAAGGCTGAGGCTCACAGCGGATACGCAGTATTTT.

The J gene is TRBJ2-7, the V gene TRBV7-2; TRBD1 agrees at 7 bases. CDR1 and CDR2 from the germline V gene are SGHTA and FQGNSA. The J segment lost 2 bases and the V segment lost 5 bases, leaving 9 bases of the junction unmatched. The CDR3 sequence is 15 residues long. The chain's CDR3 is CASSRTGVGPYEQYF. The DNA of the CDR3 is TGTGCCAGCAGCCGTACAGGGGTTGGACCCTACGAGCAGTACTTC.

The rearrangement uses TRBV5-5 and TRBJ1-4; D might be TRBD1 (5 bases). Germline values: CDR1 SGHKS, CDR2 YYEKEE (reference sequence). This CDR3 is built from 14 residues. V dropped 5 bases and J dropped 0 bases, with 8 bases sitting between them. The CDR3 here is CASSSGSTNEKLFF. In nucleotides, the CDR3 is TGTGCCAGCAGTTCAGGGTCAACTAATGAAAAACTGTTTTTT.

This chain links TRBV10-3 with TRBJ1-1; D is possibly TRBD1 (6 bases). Germline-derived CDR1 and CDR2 are ENHRY and SYGVKD. V gave up 7 bases and J gave up 1 base, with 22 bases separating them. The CDR3 covers 17 residues. CDR3: CAIKVPGDLLGNTEAFF. CDR3 sequence (DNA): TGTGCCATCAAAGTACCAGGGGACCTCCTAGGGAACACTGAAGCTTTCTTT.

Regarding this clone: The same CDR3 is also encoded by other DNA sequences in this sample. The chain is built from TRBV29-1 and TRBJ2-7, with 7 bases aligning to TRBD1. CDR1 is SQVTM, CDR2 ANQGSEA, per germline. V was clipped by 6 bases and J by 3 bases; unmatched bases: 2. The CDR3 contains 11 residues. This CDR3 is CSVRTGYEQYF. CDR3 coding DNA: TGCAGCGTCCGGACAGGCTACGAGCAGTACTTC.

This clone is a singleton in its sample. The chain uses TRBV5-1 and TRBJ2-7, with 9 positions matching TRBD2. V was clipped by 4 bases and J by 6 bases; unmatched bases: 5. CDR3 length: 13 residues. Looked up from germline, CDR1 is SGHRS and CDR2 is YFSETQ. The CDR3 loop is CASSMGLAGEQYF. The CDR3 DNA reads TGCGCCAGCAGCATGGGACTAGCAGGCGAGCAGTACTTC.

This clone was seen more than once but under ten times. The chain joins TRBV6-1 to TRBJ2-7; D is unresolved. This CDR3 is built from 15 residues. V was pared by 2 bases and J by 0 bases, with 11 bases between. Germline V gene sequence: CDR1 MNHNS, CDR2 SASEGT. The chain's CDR3 is CASSELKHPSYEQYF. DNA of the CDR3: TGTGCCAGCAGTGAATTGAAGCATCCCTCCTACGAGCAGTACTTC.

This clone was detected a few times. V is TRBV5-5 and J is TRBJ2-1, with 10 bases lining up with TRBD2. The CDR3 runs 15 residues. CDR1 is SGHKS, CDR2 YYEKEE, per germline (reference sequence). V was clipped by 0 bases and J by 8 bases; unmatched bases: 5. In DNA, the CDR3 is TGTGCCAGCAGCTTGGTACTAGCGGGACTGTATGAGCAGTTCTTC. Translated, it gives CASSLVLAGLYEQFF.

The chain joins TRBV2 to TRBJ2-2, with 7 bases aligning to TRBD2. CDR3 length: 16 residues. J lost 3 bases, V lost 5 bases, and 9 bases had no gene match. CDR1 SNHLY and CDR2 FYNNEI come from the germline V gene. The CDR3 DNA is TGTGCCAGCAGTAAAAGCGGGACCAGAGACACCGGGGAGCTGTTTTTT. This encodes CASSKSGTRDTGELFF.

The chain uses TRBV10-3 and TRBJ2-2; no definite D call. CDR1 and CDR2 from the germline V gene are ENHRY and SYGVKD. This CDR3 is built from 17 residues. Between the trimmed V and J ends, which lost 3 bases and 0 bases, there was a span of 14 bases. The CDR3, as DNA: TGTGCCATCAGTGATCGCCAGACGTTAACGAACACCGGGGAGCTGTTTTTT. It specifies CAISDRQTLTNTGELFF.

The gene calls are TRBV7-2 and TRBJ2-5; 10 bases are a match to TRBD2. Germline V gene lookup returns CDR1 SGHTA and CDR2 FQGNSA. Trimming removed 5 bases from V and 1 base from J; junction bases left unmatched: 4. This CDR3 comprises 15 residues. The CDR3 nucleotides are TGTGCCAGCAGCAGAGCTAGCGGGAGCCAAGAGACCCAGTACTTC. It specifies CASSRASGSQETQYF.

This chain uses TRBV15 with TRBJ2-2, with TRBD1 as a possible D gene (6 bases). The CDR3 contains 13 residues. The germline V and J ends were trimmed by 6 bases and 2 bases, with 7 bases remaining between them. Germline lookup yields CDR1 LNHNV and CDR2 YYDKDF (reference sequence). CDR3 sequence: CATRTGNTGELFF. The CDR3 nucleotides are TGTGCCACCAGGACAGGTAACACCGGGGAGCTGTTTTTT.

This clone appeared many times. V gene TRBV7-7 combines with J gene TRBJ2-1, with 7 bases fitting TRBD2. The CDR3 consists of 15 residues. Germline V lookup: CDR1 SSHAT, CDR2 FNYEAQ (reference sequence). The trim removed 0 bases at V and 6 bases at J, leaving 5 bases unmatched. The CDR3 DNA sequence: TGTGCCAGCAGCTTAGCCGTTAGCGGGCGCAATGAGCAGTTCTTC. It codes for CASSLAVSGRNEQFF.

The chain is built from TRBV7-8 and TRBJ2-2; D may correspond to TRBD1 or TRBD2 (5 bases each). Trimming stripped 1 base from V and 4 bases from J, with 13 bases between. Germline CDR1 reads SGHVS; CDR2 reads FQNEAQ. There are 16 residues in the CDR3. The CDR3 loop reads CASSLVTGTVTGELFF. As DNA, the CDR3 is TGTGCCAGCAGCTTAGTTACCGGGACGGTCACCGGGGAGCTGTTTTTT.

The table lists this clone with a few counts. The genes are TRBV27 and TRBJ2-1; TRBD2 aligns across 13 bases. Germline trimming cut 2 bases from V and 8 bases from J; bases unmatched to any gene: 9. Germline CDR1 is MNHEY and CDR2 is SMNVEV (reference sequence). CDR3 length: 17 residues. CDR3 nucleotide sequence: TGTGCCAGCAGTTTACCCTGGACTAGCGGGAGAGTAGATGAGCAGTTCTTC. This encodes CASSLPWTSGRVDEQFF.

The J gene is TRBJ1-3, the V gene TRBV4-1, with D uncertain. Germline V gene data show CDR1 as MGHRA and CDR2 as YSYEKL. The CDR3 sequence is 15 residues long. V lost 1 base and J lost 2, with 9 bases in between. CDR3 DNA: TGCGCCAGCAGCCAAGGTTCAGGAGCTGGAAACACCATATATTTT. Translating gives CASSQGSGAGNTIYF.

The chain couples TRBV29-1 to TRBJ2-3, with no clear D. V was shortened by 4 bases and J by 2 bases, with 19 bases between the two germline ends. This CDR3 spans 16 amino acids. The germline gives CDR1 SQVTM, CDR2 ANQGSEA. CDR3 loop: CSVAQWSAMYTDTQYF. As DNA, the CDR3 is TGCAGCGTTGCCCAGTGGTCGGCTATGTACACAGATACGCAGTATTTT.